The T cell receptor beta chain described here comes from a study of shared clonotypes between healthy human individuals. Study summary: Donors, aged 18 to 49, were a couple of women and a few men. General observations from the study: The study found lower generation probabilities in non-shared clonotypes than in those shared by all four donors.

CDR1 SGHAT and CDR2 FQNNGV come from the germline V gene. The CDR3 is made up of 13 amino acids. Trimming left V 3 bases short and J 5 bases short, with 8 bases between. The deep-level immunoSEQ assay was used. Sequencing was performed with immunoSEQ multiplex PCR; in TCRdb, only in-frame clones are kept and a portion is missing. The sample gives about 670,000 clones, more than 70% of which show up once; around 1.8% is in the top ten. On this clone: No antigen is known for it.

This TCR derives from a woman aged 25-40 years in good health. The chain couples TRBV11-2 to TRBJ1-5, with TRBD1 as a possible D gene (6 bases). Sequencing was done on a sample of memory CD4+ T cells sorted from blood. Subset meaning: CD45RA-negative fraction. The chain's CDR3 is CASSFAGDQPQHF. DNA for the CDR3: TGTGCCAGCAGCTTCGCAGGGGATCAGCCCCAGCATTTT.